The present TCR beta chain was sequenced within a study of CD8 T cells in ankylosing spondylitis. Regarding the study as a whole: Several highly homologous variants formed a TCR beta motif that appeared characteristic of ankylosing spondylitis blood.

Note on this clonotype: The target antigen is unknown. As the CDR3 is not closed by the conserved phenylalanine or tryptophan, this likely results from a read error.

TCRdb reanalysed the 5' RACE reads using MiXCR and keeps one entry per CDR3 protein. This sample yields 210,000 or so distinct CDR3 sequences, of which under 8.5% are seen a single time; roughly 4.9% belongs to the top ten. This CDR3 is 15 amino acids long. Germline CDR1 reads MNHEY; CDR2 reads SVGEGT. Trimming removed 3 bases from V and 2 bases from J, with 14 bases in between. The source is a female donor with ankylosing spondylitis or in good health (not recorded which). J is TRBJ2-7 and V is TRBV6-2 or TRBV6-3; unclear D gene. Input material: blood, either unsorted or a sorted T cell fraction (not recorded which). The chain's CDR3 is CASSYGTASTYEQYS. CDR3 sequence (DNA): TGTGCCAGCAGTTATGGAACAGCCTCTACCTACGAGCAGTACTCC.